This T cell receptor beta chain was profiled in a study of T cell responses to AZD1222 COVID-19 vaccine. Study findings and constraints: Only after the peak T cell response were repertoires sampled. Nearly half of spike-specific TCRs reportedly go after variant regions that carry no mutations.

Clones were sequenced by immunoSEQ multiplex PCR, and TCRdb holds only the in-frame ones, with some missing. This table holds 90,000 to 120,000 clones, about 85% found once. Worth noting for this clone: Antigen: not known.

This clonotype originated in an adult in good health. Sequences were derived from peripheral blood, sampled on day 0 of AZD1222 vaccination.

The CDR3: CATSDLRGGSSYNEQFF. For the CDR3, the DNA is TGTGCCACCAGTGATTTGCGTGGGGGAAGCTCCTACAATGAGCAGTTCTTC. The genes are TRBV24-1 and TRBJ2-1; D is possibly TRBD1 or TRBD2 (5 bases each). Germline V lookup: CDR1 KGHDR, CDR2 SFDVKD. The CDR3 sequence is 17 residues long. V lost 0 bases to trimming and J lost 0 bases, with 11 bases between them.